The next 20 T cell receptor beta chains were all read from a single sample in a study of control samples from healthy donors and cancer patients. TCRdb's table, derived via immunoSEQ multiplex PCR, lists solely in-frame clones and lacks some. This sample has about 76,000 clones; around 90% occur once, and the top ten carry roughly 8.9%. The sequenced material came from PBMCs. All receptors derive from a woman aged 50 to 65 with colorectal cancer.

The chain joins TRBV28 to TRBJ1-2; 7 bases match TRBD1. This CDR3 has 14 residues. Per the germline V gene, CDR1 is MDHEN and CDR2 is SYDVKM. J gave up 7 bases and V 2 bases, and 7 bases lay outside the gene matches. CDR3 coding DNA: TGTGCCAGCAGTTTAACGAACAGGGGTGTTGGCTACACCTTC. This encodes CASSLTNRGVGYTF.

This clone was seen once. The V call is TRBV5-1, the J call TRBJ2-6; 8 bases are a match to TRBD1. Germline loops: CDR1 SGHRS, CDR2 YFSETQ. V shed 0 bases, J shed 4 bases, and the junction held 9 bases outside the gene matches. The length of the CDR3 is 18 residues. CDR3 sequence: CASSLGSRGPSGANVLTF. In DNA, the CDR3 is TGCGCCAGCAGCTTGGGGTCCAGGGGGCCGAGCGGGGCCAACGTCCTGACTTTC.

The CDR3: CASSIRVERGQPQHF. CDR3 nucleotide sequence: TGTGCCAGTAGTATAAGGGTCGAGCGGGGGCAGCCCCAGCATTTT. The chain employs TRBV19 and TRBJ1-5, with D perhaps matching TRBD1 (5 bases). Germline V gives CDR1 LNHDA, CDR2 SQIVND (reference sequence). V was shortened by 2 bases and J by 7 bases, with 15 bases between the two germline ends. There are 15 residues in the CDR3.

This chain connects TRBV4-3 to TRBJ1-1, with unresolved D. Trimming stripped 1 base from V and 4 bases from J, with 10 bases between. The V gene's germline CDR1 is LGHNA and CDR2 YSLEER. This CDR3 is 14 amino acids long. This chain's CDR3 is CASSQGIVSTEAFF. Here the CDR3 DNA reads TGCGCCAGCAGCCAAGGGATCGTTTCCACTGAAGCTTTCTTT.

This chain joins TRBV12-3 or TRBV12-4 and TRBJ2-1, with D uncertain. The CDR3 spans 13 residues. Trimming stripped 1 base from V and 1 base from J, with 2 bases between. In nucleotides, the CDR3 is TGTGCCAGCAGTTTAGGTTCCTACAATGAGCAGTTCTTC. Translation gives CASSLGSYNEQFF.

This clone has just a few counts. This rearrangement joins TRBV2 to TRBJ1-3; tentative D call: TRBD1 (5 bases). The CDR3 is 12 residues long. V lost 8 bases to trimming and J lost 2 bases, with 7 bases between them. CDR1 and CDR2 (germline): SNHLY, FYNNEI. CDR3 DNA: TGTGCCAGCGGGGGACCTGGAAACACCATATATTTT. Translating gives CASGGPGNTIYF.

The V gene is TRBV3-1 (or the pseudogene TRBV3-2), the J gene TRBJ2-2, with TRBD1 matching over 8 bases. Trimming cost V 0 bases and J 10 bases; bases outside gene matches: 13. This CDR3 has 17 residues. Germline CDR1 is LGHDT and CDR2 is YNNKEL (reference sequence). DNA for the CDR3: TGTGCCAGCAGCCAAGATCCCAGCCAGGGGGCTACTACGGAGCTGTTTTTT. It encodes CASSQDPSQGATTELFF.

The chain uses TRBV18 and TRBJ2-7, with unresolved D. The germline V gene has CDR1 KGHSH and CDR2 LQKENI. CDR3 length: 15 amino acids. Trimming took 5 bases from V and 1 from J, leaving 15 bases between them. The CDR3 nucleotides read TGTGCCAGCTCAAAATCGGCAGCAGCGTCCTACGAGCAGTACGTC. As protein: CASSKSAAASYEQYV.

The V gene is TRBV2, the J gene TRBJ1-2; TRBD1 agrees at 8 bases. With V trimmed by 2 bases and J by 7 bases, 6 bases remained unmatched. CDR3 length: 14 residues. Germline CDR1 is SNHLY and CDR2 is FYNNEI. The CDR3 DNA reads TGTGCCAGCAGTGAATCTCAGGGGGCGCTTGGCTACACCTTC. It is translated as CASSESQGALGYTF.

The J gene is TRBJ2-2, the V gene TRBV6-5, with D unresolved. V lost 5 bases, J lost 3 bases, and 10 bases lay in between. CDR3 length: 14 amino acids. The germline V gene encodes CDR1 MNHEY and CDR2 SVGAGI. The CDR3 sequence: CASSRRRHTGELFF. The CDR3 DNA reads TGTGCCAGCAGTCGACGGAGACACACCGGGGAGCTGTTTTTT.

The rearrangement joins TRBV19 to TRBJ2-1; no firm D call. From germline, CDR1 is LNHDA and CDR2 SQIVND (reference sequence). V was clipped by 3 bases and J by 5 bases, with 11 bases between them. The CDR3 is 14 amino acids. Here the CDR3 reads CASSIGQINNEQFF. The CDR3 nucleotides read TGTGCCAGTAGTATTGGGCAGATAAACAATGAGCAGTTCTTC.

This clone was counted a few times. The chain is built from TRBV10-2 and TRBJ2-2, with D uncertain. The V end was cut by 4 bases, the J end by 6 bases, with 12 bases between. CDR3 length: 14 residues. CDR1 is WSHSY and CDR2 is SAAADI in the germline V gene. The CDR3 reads CASSVQVRAGELFF. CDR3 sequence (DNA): TGCGCCAGCAGTGTCCAAGTCCGGGCCGGGGAGCTGTTTTTT.

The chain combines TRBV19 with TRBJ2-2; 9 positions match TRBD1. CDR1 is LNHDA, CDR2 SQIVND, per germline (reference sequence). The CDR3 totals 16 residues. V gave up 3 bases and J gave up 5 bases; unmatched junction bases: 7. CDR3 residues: CASSITGGSRTGELFF. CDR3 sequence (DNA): TGTGCCAGTAGTATTACAGGGGGCTCGAGAACCGGGGAGCTGTTTTTT.

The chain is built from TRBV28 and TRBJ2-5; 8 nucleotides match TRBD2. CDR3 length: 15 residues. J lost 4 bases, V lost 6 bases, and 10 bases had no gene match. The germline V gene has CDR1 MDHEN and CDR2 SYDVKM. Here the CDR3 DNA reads TGTGCCAGCAGGGGTGCAAGACTAGCGAGAGAGACCCAGTACTTC. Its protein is CASRGARLARETQYF.

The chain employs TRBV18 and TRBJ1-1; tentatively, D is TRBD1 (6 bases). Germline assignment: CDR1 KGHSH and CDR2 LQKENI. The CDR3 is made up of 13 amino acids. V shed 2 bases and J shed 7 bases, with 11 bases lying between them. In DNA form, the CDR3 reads TGTGCCAGCTCACCAAGTGAGGGGGGTGAAGCTTTCTTT. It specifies CASSPSEGGEAFF.

The CDR3: CSVEDSQGAGELFF. The CDR3, as DNA: TGCAGCGTTGAAGATTCACAGGGGGCCGGGGAGCTGTTTTTT. J is TRBJ2-2 and V is TRBV29-1; 8 nucleotides agree with TRBD1. The CDR3 spans 14 residues. Trimming took 0 bases from V and 6 from J; bases not matched to a gene: 3. Germline lookup yields CDR1 SQVTM and CDR2 ANQGSEA.

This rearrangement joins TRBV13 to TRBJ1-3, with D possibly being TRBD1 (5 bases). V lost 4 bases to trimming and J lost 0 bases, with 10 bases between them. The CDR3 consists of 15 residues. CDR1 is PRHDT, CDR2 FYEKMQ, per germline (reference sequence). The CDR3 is CASSSPRGSGNTIYF. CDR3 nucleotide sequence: TGTGCCAGCAGCTCACCAAGGGGCTCTGGAAACACCATATATTTT.

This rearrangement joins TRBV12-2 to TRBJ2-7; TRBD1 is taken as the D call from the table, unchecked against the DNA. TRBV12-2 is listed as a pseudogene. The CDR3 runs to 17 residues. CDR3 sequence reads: CASRLARRRTVFDEQYV. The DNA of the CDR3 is TGTGCAAGTCGCTTAGCGCGGAGAAGGACAGTATTCGACGAGCAGTACGTC.

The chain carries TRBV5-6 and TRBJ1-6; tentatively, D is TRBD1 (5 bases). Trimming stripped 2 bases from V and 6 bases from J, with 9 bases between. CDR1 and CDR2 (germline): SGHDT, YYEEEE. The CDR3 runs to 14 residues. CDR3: CASSFQGGNSPLHF. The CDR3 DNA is TGTGCCAGCAGCTTCCAGGGCGGTAATTCACCCCTCCACTTT.

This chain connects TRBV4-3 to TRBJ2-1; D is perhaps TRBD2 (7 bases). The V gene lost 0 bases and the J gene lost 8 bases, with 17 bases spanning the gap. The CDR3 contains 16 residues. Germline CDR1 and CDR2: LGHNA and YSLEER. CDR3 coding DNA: TGCGCCAGCAGCCAAGATTGGGGGGGGGCCTCAGATGAGCAGTTCTTC. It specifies CASSQDWGGASDEQFF.